This TCR beta chain was captured in a study of CD8+ T cells in alopecia areata. Study-level background: Each day, treated patients took oral tofacitinib twice, at 5 to 10 mg per dose. Scoring of severity for treated patients was based on percentage of affected scalp area.

Study-wide points: Possibly as an HLA-related effect, TCR sharing across patients appeared less clear than in mice.

The CDR3 consists of 15 residues. CDR1 is KGHSH, CDR2 LQKENI, per germline. The J segment lost 7 bases and the V segment lost 2 bases, leaving 10 bases of the junction unmatched. To note about this clone: As yet, its antigen is unknown.

Noted treatment: oral pan-JAK inhibitor, 5-10 mg twice daily. RNA was isolated and reverse transcribed to cDNA, the sequencing template. Sequenced by immunoSEQ multiplex PCR; TCRdb stores in-frame clones only, minus some. The data contain 150,000 to 250,000 clones, 58% of them seen just once; the ten biggest clones take up roughly 5.8%. The source was CD4+ T cells sorted from blood, collected at week 24, from a patient treated with tofacitinib. The chain links TRBV18 to TRBJ2-7, with 8 bases that match TRBD2. The origin of this receptor is a human donor with alopecia areata. CDR3 residues: CASSPRSGGPGEQYF. The CDR3 DNA is TGTGCCAGCTCACCAAGATCGGGAGGGCCGGGGGAGCAGTACTTC.